This TCR beta chain is from a study of T cell responses to AZD1222 COVID-19 vaccine. TCRdb's copy holds only in-frame clones and misses some; the assay was immunoSEQ multiplex PCR. The sample holds 44,000 or so clones, 83% seen once. The CDR3 contains 14 residues. V lost 8 bases and J lost 2; bases outside the gene matches: 9. The germline gives CDR1 SNHLY, CDR2 FYNNEI. Findings and limits, study-wide: Every sample of the repertoires postdated the peak T cell response. Donors skewed white British and female; clonal diversity was possibly underestimated.

This clone has only a few counts. Its target is not known. The V and J genes are TRBV2 and TRBJ2-7, with 7 bases that match TRBD1. This receptor was obtained from an adult in good health. Sequencing was performed on peripheral blood, taken on day 0 of AZD1222 vaccination. The CDR3 sequence: CASRIGTAAYEQYF. CDR3 coding DNA: TGTGCCAGCCGGATAGGGACAGCCGCCTACGAGCAGTACTTC.